This TCR beta chain derives from a study of blood T cell repertoires in COVID-19. Study background: Samples representing acute and convalescent COVID-19 were sourced from the United States, Italy and Spain.

There are 16 residues in the CDR3. Germline V gene lookup returns CDR1 LGHDT and CDR2 YNNKEL (reference sequence). J was trimmed by 3 bases and V by 5 bases; bases with no gene match: 5. Data came from immunoSEQ multiplex PCR; TCRdb stores just in-frame clones and leaves some out. In the table there are 350,000 or so clones, 88% of which are singletons. Cohort allocation depended upon clinical history that participants reported. The sequence was obtained from a woman under 40 who had been exposed to COVID-19. This chain joins TRBV3-1 (or the pseudogene TRBV3-2) and TRBJ2-1, with 12 bases that match TRBD2. The sequencing input was PBMCs or T cells enriched from blood (not recorded which). CDR3 bases: TGTGCCAGCAGCTCCACTAGCGGGAGGTTCTACAATGAGCAGTTCTTC. This sequence encodes CASSSTSGRFYNEQFF.